Shown below are 9 T cell receptor beta chains from a single sample sequenced in a study of shared clonotypes between healthy human individuals. The protocol was immunoSEQ multiplex PCR, while the TCRdb copy is restricted to in-frame clones and leaves out a portion. This sample has around 2.5 million clones, with roughly 93% found just once. The specimen was naive CD4+ T cells from PBMCs. Subset given: CD45RA+ positively selected. These receptors were taken from a man between 18 and 29 years old in good health. Some clones in this sample may be carry-over from other donors' samples.

The chain recombines TRBV29-1 with TRBJ1-1; D call uncertain. The CDR3 contains 12 residues. Germline V CDR1 and CDR2: SQVTM, ANQGSEA. Trimming stripped 7 bases from V and 4 bases from J, with 13 bases between. The CDR3 nucleotides are TGCAGCGCATTCGGGTGGGGCACTGAAGCTTTCTTT. Protein: CSAFGWGTEAFF.

The chain's CDR3 is CASSDDGPRTGELFF. Here the CDR3 DNA reads TGCGCCAGCAGCGACGATGGGCCCCGGACCGGGGAGCTGTTTTTT. V is TRBV5-1 and J is TRBJ2-2; D ambiguous. CDR1 is SGHRS and CDR2 is YFSETQ in the germline V gene. The V end lost 4 bases, the J end lost 5 bases, and 15 bases lay between the germline ends. The CDR3 loop spans 15 amino acids.

This clone was seen a handful of times. The chain has TRBV28 and TRBJ1-1; the match to TRBD1 covers 9 bases. V lost 10 bases to trimming and J lost 10 bases; unmatched junction nucleotides: 7. This CDR3 is built from 11 residues. From germline, CDR1 is MDHEN and CDR2 SYDVKM. This chain's CDR3 is CAIEKTGGAFF. CDR3 in DNA: TGTGCCATCGAGAAGACAGGGGGAGCTTTCTTT.

Remarks on this clone: The sample contains more than one DNA sequence encoding this CDR3. The chain joins TRBV27 to TRBJ2-2; D not resolved. The CDR3 runs 12 residues. Trimming pared 3 bases from V and 4 bases from J, leaving 3 bases between. Germline V gene data show CDR1 as MNHEY and CDR2 as SMNVEV (reference sequence). The CDR3 region has the DNA TGTGCCAGCAGTTTTGGCACCGGGGAGCTGTTTTTT. It translates to CASSFGTGELFF.

In the case of this clone: This specimen includes other DNA sequences encoding the same CDR3. This rearrangement joins TRBV7-3 to TRBJ1-1; D is uncertain. Trimming cost V 3 bases and J 0 bases, with 5 bases left between them. From germline, CDR1 is SGHTA and CDR2 FQGTGA. The CDR3 is 13 amino acids. CDR3 residues: CASSFSMNTEAFF. CDR3 coding DNA: TGTGCCAGCAGCTTTTCAATGAACACTGAAGCTTTCTTT.

The V gene is TRBV6-1, the J gene TRBJ2-2, with 10 bases matching TRBD1. Unmatched junction bases numbered 3, after V lost 1 base and J lost 4 bases. Looked up from germline, CDR1 is MNHNS and CDR2 is SASEGT. The length of the CDR3 is 16 residues. The CDR3 protein is CASSEGQGATTGELFF. For the CDR3, the DNA is TGTGCCAGCAGTGAAGGACAGGGGGCGACCACCGGGGAGCTGTTTTTT.

The V and J genes are TRBV19 and TRBJ2-1; D gene unclear. The CDR3 runs to 15 residues. Germline CDR1 reads LNHDA; CDR2 reads SQIVND (reference sequence). Trimming shortened V by 3 bases and J by 6 bases, and 15 bases separated the two germline ends. The CDR3 sequence: CASSIGRMGVNEQFF. The CDR3 DNA is TGTGCCAGTAGTATCGGACGGATGGGTGTCAATGAGCAGTTCTTC.

The chain combines TRBV7-2 with TRBJ2-3; perhaps TRBD1 as D (6 bases). Trimming shortened V by 3 bases and J by 4 bases, and 8 bases separated the two germline ends. Germline loops: CDR1 SGHTA, CDR2 FQGNSA. The CDR3 has 13 amino acids. CDR3 DNA sequence: TGTGCCAGCAGCTTCTACAGGGCAGATACGCAGTATTTT. As protein: CASSFYRADTQYF. The variable domain in full, with the rest retrieved from reference TRBV7-2 and TRBJ2-3, is GAGVSQSPSNKVTEKGKDVELRCDPISGHTALYWYRQSLGQGLEFLIYFQGNSAPDKSGLPSDRFSAERTGGSVSTLTIQRTQQEDSAVYLCASSFYRADTQYFGPGTRLTVL.

Remarks on this clone: The same CDR3 arises from other DNA sequences in this sample as well. This chain links TRBV5-1 with TRBJ2-7; D is tentatively TRBD1 or TRBD2 (5 bases each). Between the trimmed V and J ends, which lost 4 bases and 1 base, there was a span of 12 bases. CDR1 SGHRS and CDR2 YFSETQ come from the germline V gene. The CDR3 runs 14 residues. The CDR3 nucleotides read TGCGCCAGCAGCCCTGGGACCCCTTCCTACGAGCAGTACTTC. As protein: CASSPGTPSYEQYF.